The text below deals with one TCR beta chain. Its antigen is currently unknown. V shed 8 bases, J shed 3 bases, and the junction held 13 bases outside the gene matches. The CDR3 consists of 16 residues. Per germline, CDR1 MNHEY and CDR2 SMNVEV (reference sequence). The naive CD8 population came from CD45RO-negative cells selected for CCR7, without terminally differentiated effector memory CD45RA+ cells. Participating donors were healthy, HIV-negative adults free of recent acute infections or vaccinations. The sample originates from a study of shared clonotypes between healthy human individuals. Study in general: CD4 naive and memory got three plates each, CD8 naive two, CD8 memory one.

Profiling relied on immunoSEQ multiplex PCR, and the TCRdb table lists in-frame clones only, not all of them. The sample lists approximately 1.9 million clones, over 85% occurring once. Study-level points and caveats: The study found about 5% of naive CD4 clonotypes shared across a handful of donors.

The clonotype comes from a man aged 18 to 30 in good health. Some clones in this sample may be carry-over from other donors' samples. Specimen: naive CD8+ T cells from PBMCs. This chain connects TRBV27 to TRBJ2-7; 10 nucleotides match TRBD2. CDR3 sequence: CASRLVAGGPLYEQYF. CDR3 bases: TGTGCCAGCCGACTGGTAGCGGGAGGTCCCCTCTACGAGCAGTACTTC.